The sample holds a few counts of the clone carrying this TCR beta chain. Its matching antigen is unknown. TCRdb reprocessed the RT-PCR reads via MiXCR and lists one record per CDR3 protein. The top ten hold roughly 10% of the sample, which has around 540,000 distinct CDR3 sequences, approximately 10% seen once. This record belongs to a study of response to subunit inactivated influenza vaccine. Study-level findings and limits: The authors put forward the suggestion that each seasonal influenza vaccination may bring in only a limited number of new T cells.

With 4 bases clipped from V and 7 bases from J, the junction kept 8 bases outside the gene matches. CDR1 is SNHLY and CDR2 is FYNNEI in the germline V gene. The CDR3 sequence is 16 residues long. The TCR was taken from a man aged 45 to 65 who received an inactivated influenza vaccine. This sample comprised PBMCs from blood, obtained on the day of vaccination. The chain employs TRBV2 and TRBJ2-2; 11 bases match TRBD1. This CDR3 reads CASSVRGQGGFGELFF. DNA for the CDR3: TGTGCCAGCAGTGTCCGGGGACAGGGGGGATTCGGGGAGCTGTTTTTT.